This T cell receptor beta chain was documented in a study of shared clonotypes between healthy human individuals (dated by TCRdb to 2020 to 2021). Regarding the research as a whole: A few men and two women, aged 18 to 49 years, made up the cohort. For each donor, three plates each were used for CD4 naive and CD4 memory, two plates were used for CD8 naive, and one plate was used for CD8 memory. Blood TCR repertoires of 5 or 6 healthy adults were deeply sequenced to estimate repertoire size and the extent of clonotype sharing between individuals. Per donor, leukapheresis produced somewhere between about 0.85 and 10 billion PBMCs. Different laboratories and diverse techniques were used to prepare libraries and sequence TCR repertoires, to increase sequencing depth and limit assay-specific biases.

Using the deep immunoSEQ assay, multiplex PCR amplified TCR CDR3 regions from genomic DNA. Extracted genomic DNA from each cell subset was spread evenly across all wells of several immunoSEQ 96-well plates, with each plate serving as a replicate. Each replicate PCR for sorted subsets received about 220 ng genomic DNA, equal to roughly 29,000 T cell genomes. Purified libraries were measured with a Qubit 3.0 fluorometer, size-checked on a Bioanalyzer 2100, and measured again with the KAPA Library Quantification kit. Every immunoSEQ 96-well plate was sequenced on a separate single-read 150-cycle Illumina NextSeq 550 flow cell. On the study's bioinformatics: Because only junctional sequences without quality scores were contained in the immunoSEQ output, filtering matching that applied to full-length reads could not be performed. To assign V/J genes and CDR3, sequences were annotated using PyIR, a Python wrapper for IgBLAST v1.9, with IMGT germline references. Any read was removed if the V/J assignment was weak (E-value above 1e-6), the CDR3 was missing, or the read contained stop codons, out-of-frame junctions, or ambiguous translated residues. V3J clonotypes were defined as sequences sharing an identical inferred V gene, J gene, and CDR3 amino acid sequence. Percentage overlap between repertoires was computed as shared unique clonotypes divided by the size of the smaller repertoire. RTK rarefaction, the Chao1 estimator, and Recon v2.1 estimates of unobserved clonotypes were used to assess repertoire richness. Generation probabilities for all TCRbeta clonotypes obtained by the gDNA method from a handful of donors were computed using OLGA. TCRdb took over this immuneACCESS table, retaining in-frame rearrangements with V and J assigned. Such tables are incomplete; in checked studies, under half of the missing clones stem from an unresolved V gene, and the remainder is unexplained. V and J calls plus clone size are reproduced from that table; the DNA served to infer D and trimming. Across this sample there are hundreds of thousands of clones, with 73% seen only once. The top ten clones comprise around 2% of the sample.

Counted from cysteine to phenylalanine, this CDR3 has 14 amino acids. The only DNA kept is the CDR3, 42 bases in frame from the first base. V ends up 5 bases short and J 7 bases short, with an unmatched junction base count of 4. The germline V gene (reference sequence) provides CDR1 MNHNY and CDR2 SVGAGI. What the study reported, not specific to this receptor: Only blood was sampled, and tissue TCR repertoires likely differ from those in blood. Higher generation probabilities were observed for clonotypes shared by all four sorted-subset donors than for non-shared clonotypes. Because the study included only a small number of donors, the genetic and exposure-history diversity represented was limited. Incomplete sequencing was indicated by rarefaction of sorted-subset datasets, despite the large sequencing depth. Based on pairwise subsampling, the degree of clonotype sharing among donors was expected to be affected by sequencing depth. Sharing across a handful of donors was observed for around 4.8% of naive CD4, 3% to 4% of naive CD8, around 2.5% of memory CD4, and about 0.4% of memory CD8 clonotypes. Naive subsets generally had larger estimated clonotype richness than memory subsets.

The table lists this clone with many counts. This receptor's antigen is unknown. Per-base qualities were not stored, and no clone one base away is much larger. The donors were healthy, HIV-negative adults with no recently reported acute infections or vaccinations. Every donor was a Caucasian adult residing in Nashville, Tennessee, USA. CD4+ T cells were enriched by magnetic negative selection; naive cells were then positively selected on CD45RA, and the negative fraction formed the memory subset. Blood was obtained by leukapheresis, after which PBMCs were separated by Ficoll-Histopaque density gradient centrifugation and cryopreserved in liquid nitrogen vapor phase. Analytical flow cytometry was used to check the purity and quantity of every magnetically sorted T cell population. Genomic DNA was isolated from every sorted fraction and measured by UV absorbance on a Nanodrop 2000c.

Source material: memory CD4+ T cells sorted from blood. The sample's cell subset or site label is to be understood as: CD45RA-negative fraction. The V and J genes are TRBV6-6 and TRBJ1-6, and TRBD1 matches 8 of the central bases. The TCR sequence derives from a woman aged 25 to 39 in good health. The CDR3 protein is CASSPGQGNSPLHF. The sequenced DNA is TGTGCCAGCAGTCCCGGACAGGGAAATTCACCCCTCCACTTT.